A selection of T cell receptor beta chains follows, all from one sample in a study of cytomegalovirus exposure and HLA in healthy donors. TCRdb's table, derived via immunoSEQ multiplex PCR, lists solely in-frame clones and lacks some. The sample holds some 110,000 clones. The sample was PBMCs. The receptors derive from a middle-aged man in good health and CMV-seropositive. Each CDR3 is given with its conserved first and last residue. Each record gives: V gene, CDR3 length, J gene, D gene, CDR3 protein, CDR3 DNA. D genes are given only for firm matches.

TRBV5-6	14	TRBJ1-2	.	CASSLGTGLSGYTF	TGTGCCAGCAGCTTAGGAACAGGGCTAAGTGGCTACACCTTC
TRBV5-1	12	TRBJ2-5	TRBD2	CASSLDSGNQYF	TGCGCCAGCAGCTTAGATAGCGGGAACCAGTACTTC
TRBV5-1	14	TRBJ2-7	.	CASSTVAGSYEQYF	TGCGCCAGCAGCACGGTCGCAGGGTCCTACGAGCAGTACTTC
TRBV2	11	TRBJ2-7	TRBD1	CASRGDRGQYF	TGTGCCAGCAGGGGGGACAGGGGGCAGTACTTC
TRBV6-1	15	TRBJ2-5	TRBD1	CASSHRDRESETQYF	TGTGCCAGCAGTCACCGGGACAGGGAATCGGAGACCCAGTACTTC
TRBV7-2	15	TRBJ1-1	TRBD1	CASSLNRGFYTEAFF	TGTGCCAGCAGCTTGAACAGGGGTTTTTACACTGAAGCTTTCTTT
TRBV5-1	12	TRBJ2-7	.	CASSLPTYEQYF	TGCGCCAGCAGCTTACCTACCTACGAGCAGTACTTC
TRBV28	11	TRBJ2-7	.	CASGFLHEQYF	TGTGCCTCGGGGTTCTTGCACGAGCAGTACTTC
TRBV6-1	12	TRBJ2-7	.	CATMEGVGEQYF	TGTGCCACCATGGAAGGGGTCGGCGAGCAGTACTTC
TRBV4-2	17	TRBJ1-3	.	CASSQDLTGSAGNTIYF	TGTGCCAGCAGCCAAGACTTAACAGGGAGTGCTGGAAACACCATATATTTT
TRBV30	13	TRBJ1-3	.	CAWRQITGNTIYF	TGTGCCTGGAGGCAGATAACTGGAAACACCATATATTTT
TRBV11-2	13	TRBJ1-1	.	CASGQGVSTEAFF	TGTGCCAGCGGGCAAGGGGTAAGCACTGAAGCTTTCTTT
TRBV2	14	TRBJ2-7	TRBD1	CASRPTGTVYEQYF	TGTGCCAGCAGACCAACCGGGACAGTCTACGAGCAGTACTTC
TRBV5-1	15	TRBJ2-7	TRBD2	CASSLGTSVSYEQYF	TGCGCCAGCAGCCTCGGGACTAGCGTTTCCTACGAGCAGTACTTC
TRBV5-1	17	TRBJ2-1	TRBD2	CASSPTTSGSSYNEQFF	TGCGCCAGCAGCCCGACAACTAGCGGGAGTTCCTACAATGAGCAGTTCTTC
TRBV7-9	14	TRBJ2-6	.	CASSLLDGANVLTF	TGTGCCAGCAGCTTATTAGATGGGGCCAACGTCCTGACTTTC
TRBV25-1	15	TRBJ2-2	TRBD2	CASSQTGLAAGELFF	TGTGCCAGCAGCCAGACGGGACTAGCGGCCGGGGAGCTGTTTTTT
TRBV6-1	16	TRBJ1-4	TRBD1	CASSDYKGQTNEKLFF	TGTGCCAGCAGTGATTATAAGGGACAGACCAATGAAAAACTGTTTTTT
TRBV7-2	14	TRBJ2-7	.	CASSSLGGSYEQYF	TGTGCCAGCAGCTCCCTCGGCGGATCCTACGAGCAGTACTTC
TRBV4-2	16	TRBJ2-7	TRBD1	CASSQDGTGRSYEQYF	TGTGCCAGCAGCCAAGATGGGACAGGCCGCTCCTACGAGCAGTACTTC
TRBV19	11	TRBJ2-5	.	CASSIGGTQYF	TGTGCCAGTAGTATCGGTGGGACCCAGTACTTC
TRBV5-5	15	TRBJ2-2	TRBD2	CASSLAGLNTGELFF	TGTGCCAGCAGCTTAGCGGGGCTGAACACCGGGGAGCTGTTTTTT
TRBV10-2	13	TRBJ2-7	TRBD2	CASSDGRASEQYF	TGCGCCAGCAGTGATGGGAGGGCCTCCGAGCAGTACTTC
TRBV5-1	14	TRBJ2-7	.	CASNRDGSSYEQYF	TGCGCCAGTAACCGGGACGGGAGCTCCTACGAGCAGTACTTC
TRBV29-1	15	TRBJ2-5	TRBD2	CSVSGTSGRGQTQYF	TGCAGCGTTTCCGGGACTAGCGGGAGAGGACAGACCCAGTACTTC
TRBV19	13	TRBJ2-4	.	CASVVGPGGIQYF	TGTGCCAGCGTAGTGGGCCCCGGGGGCATTCAGTACTTC
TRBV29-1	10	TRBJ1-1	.	CSAKNTEAFF	TGCAGCGCCAAGAACACTGAAGCTTTCTTT
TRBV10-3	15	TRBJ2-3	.	CAISEGGISTDTQYF	TGTGCCATCAGTGAGGGCGGGATCAGCACAGATACGCAGTATTTT
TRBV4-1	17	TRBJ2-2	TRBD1	CASSQDRQGANTGELFF	TGCGCCAGCAGCCAAGATAGGCAGGGGGCGAACACCGGGGAGCTGTTTTTT
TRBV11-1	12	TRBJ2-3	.	CASSPSTDTQYF	TGTGCCAGCAGCCCCAGTACAGATACGCAGTATTTT
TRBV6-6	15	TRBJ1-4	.	CASSYGRVGNEKLFF	TGTGCCAGCAGTTACGGCCGGGTCGGTAATGAAAAACTGTTTTTT
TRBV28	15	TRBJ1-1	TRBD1	CASPGQGVWVTEAFF	TGTGCCAGCCCCGGACAGGGGGTTTGGGTCACTGAAGCTTTCTTT
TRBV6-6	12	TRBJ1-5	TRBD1	CATRTGDQPQHF	TGTGCCACCCGGACAGGGGATCAGCCCCAGCATTTT
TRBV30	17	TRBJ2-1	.	CAWIRGGGAGGFDEQFF	TGTGCCTGGATCCGAGGAGGAGGGGCAGGGGGATTCGATGAGCAGTTCTTC
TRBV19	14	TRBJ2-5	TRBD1	CASSKTGSQETQYF	TGTGCCAGTAGTAAGACAGGGAGCCAAGAGACCCAGTACTTC
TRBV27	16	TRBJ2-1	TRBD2	CASSPRTSGIYNEQFF	TGTGCCAGCAGTCCACGGACTAGCGGGATCTACAATGAGCAGTTCTTC
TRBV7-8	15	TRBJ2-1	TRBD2	CASSFSGSTYNEQFF	TGTGCCAGCAGCTTCAGCGGGAGTACGTACAATGAGCAGTTCTTC
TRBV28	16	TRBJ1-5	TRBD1	CASSPIGTGENQPQHF	TGTGCCAGCAGTCCCATAGGGACAGGGGAAAATCAGCCCCAGCATTTT
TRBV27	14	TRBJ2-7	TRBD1	CASSQGQGTYEQYF	TGTGCCAGCAGTCAGGGACAGGGAACCTACGAGCAGTACTTC
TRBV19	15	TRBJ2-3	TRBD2	CASREGLASTDTQYF	TGTGCCAGTAGGGAGGGACTAGCTAGCACAGATACGCAGTATTTT
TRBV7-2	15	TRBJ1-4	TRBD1	CASRTAGGVGEKLFF	TGTGCCAGCAGGACTGCAGGGGGAGTTGGTGAAAAACTGTTTTTT
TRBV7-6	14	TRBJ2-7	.	CASSPTGGGYEQYF	TGTGCCAGCAGTCCAACAGGGGGGGGCTACGAGCAGTACTTC
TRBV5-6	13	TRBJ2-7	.	CASSLVVAYEQYF	TGTGCCAGCAGCTTGGTAGTTGCCTACGAGCAGTACTTC
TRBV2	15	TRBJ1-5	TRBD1	CASSGDSLSNQPQHF	TGTGCCAGCAGCGGGGACAGCTTGAGCAATCAGCCCCAGCATTTT
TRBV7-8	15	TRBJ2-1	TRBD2	CASGVSGSRYNEQFF	TGTGCCAGCGGGGTGAGCGGGAGTAGGTACAATGAGCAGTTCTTC
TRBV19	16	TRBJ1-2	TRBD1	CASSFNRGPRAYGYTF	TGTGCCAGTAGTTTCAACAGGGGGCCAAGGGCCTATGGCTACACCTTC
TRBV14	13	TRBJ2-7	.	CASSQEVSYEQYF	TGTGCCAGCAGCCAAGAGGTGAGCTACGAGCAGTACTTC
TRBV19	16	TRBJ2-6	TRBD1	CASSRDRGAGANVLTF	TGTGCCAGTAGCCGGGACAGGGGGGCTGGGGCCAACGTCCTGACTTTC
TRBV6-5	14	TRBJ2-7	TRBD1	CASSGRDRPYEQYF	TGTGCCAGCAGTGGACGGGACAGACCCTACGAGCAGTACTTC
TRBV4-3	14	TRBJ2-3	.	CASSQGQSTDTQYF	TGCGCCAGCAGCCAAGGGCAGAGCACAGATACGCAGTATTTT